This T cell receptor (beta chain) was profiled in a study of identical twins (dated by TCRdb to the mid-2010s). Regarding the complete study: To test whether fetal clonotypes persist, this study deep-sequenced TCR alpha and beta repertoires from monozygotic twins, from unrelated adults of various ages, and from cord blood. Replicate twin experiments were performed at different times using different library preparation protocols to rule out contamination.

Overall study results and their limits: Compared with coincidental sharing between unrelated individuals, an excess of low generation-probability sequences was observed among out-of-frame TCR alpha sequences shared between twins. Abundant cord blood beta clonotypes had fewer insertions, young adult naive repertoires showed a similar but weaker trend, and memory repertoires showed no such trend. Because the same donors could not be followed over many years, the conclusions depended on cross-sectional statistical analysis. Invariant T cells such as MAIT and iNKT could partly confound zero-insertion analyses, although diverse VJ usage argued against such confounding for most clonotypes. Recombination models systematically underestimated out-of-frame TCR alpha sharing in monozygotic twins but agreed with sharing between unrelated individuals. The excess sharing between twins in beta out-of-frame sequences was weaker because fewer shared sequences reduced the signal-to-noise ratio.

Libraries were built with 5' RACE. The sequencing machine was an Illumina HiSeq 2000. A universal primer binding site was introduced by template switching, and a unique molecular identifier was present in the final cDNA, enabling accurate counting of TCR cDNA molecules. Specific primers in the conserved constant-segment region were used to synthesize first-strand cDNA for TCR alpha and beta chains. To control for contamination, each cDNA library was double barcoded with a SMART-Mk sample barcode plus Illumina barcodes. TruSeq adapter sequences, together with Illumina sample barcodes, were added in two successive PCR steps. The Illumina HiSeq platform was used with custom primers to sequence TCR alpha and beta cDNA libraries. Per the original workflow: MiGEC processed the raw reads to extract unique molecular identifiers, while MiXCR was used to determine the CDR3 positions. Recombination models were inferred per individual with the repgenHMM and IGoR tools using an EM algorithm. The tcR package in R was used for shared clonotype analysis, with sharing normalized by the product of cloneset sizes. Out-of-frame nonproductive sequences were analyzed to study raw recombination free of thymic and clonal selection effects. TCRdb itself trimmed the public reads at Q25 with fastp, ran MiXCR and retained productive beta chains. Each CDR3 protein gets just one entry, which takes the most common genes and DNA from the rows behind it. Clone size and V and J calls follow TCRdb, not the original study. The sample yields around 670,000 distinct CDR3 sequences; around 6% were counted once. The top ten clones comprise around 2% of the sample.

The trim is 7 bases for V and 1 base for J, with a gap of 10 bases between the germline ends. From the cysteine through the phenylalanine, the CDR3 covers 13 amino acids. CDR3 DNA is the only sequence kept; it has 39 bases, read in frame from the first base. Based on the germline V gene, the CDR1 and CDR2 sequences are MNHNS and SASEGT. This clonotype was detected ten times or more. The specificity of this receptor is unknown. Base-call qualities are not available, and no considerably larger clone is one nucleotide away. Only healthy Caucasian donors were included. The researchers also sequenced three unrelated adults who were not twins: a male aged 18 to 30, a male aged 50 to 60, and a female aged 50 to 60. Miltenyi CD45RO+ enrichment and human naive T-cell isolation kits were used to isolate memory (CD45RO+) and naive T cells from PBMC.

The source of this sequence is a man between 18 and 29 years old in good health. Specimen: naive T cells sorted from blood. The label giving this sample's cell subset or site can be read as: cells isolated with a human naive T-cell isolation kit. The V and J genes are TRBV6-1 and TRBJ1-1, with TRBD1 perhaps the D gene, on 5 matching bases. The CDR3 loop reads CASMQTENTEAFF. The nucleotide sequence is TGTGCCAGCATGCAGACAGAGAACACTGAAGCTTTCTTT.